These 27 T cell receptor beta chains were sequenced from one sample in a study of blood T cell repertoires in COVID-19. Sequenced by immunoSEQ multiplex PCR; TCRdb stores in-frame clones only, minus some. The table has 150,000 to 200,000 clones, roughly nine tenths seen once. The specimen sequenced was PBMCs or T cells enriched from blood (not recorded which). Source of these receptors: a woman aged 40 to 49 in a cohort exposed to, infected with or recovered from COVID-19 (not recorded which).

V usage is TRBV7-9 and J usage is TRBJ1-1; no clear D gene. Germline V CDR1 and CDR2: SEHNR, FQNEAQ (reference sequence). Trimming shortened V by 5 bases and J by 4 bases, and 14 bases separated the two germline ends. This CDR3 comprises 14 residues. CDR3 in amino acids: CASSPTRGFTEAFF. CDR3 bases: TGTGCCAGCAGCCCGACTCGAGGTTTCACTGAAGCTTTCTTT.

In this sample, this clone turned up once. V and J are TRBV5-1 and TRBJ2-2, with a possible D match to TRBD2 (5 bases). This CDR3 has 15 amino acids. Germline V gene data show CDR1 as SGHRS and CDR2 as YFSETQ. V was shortened by 4 bases and J by 7 bases, with 17 bases between the two germline ends. CDR3 in amino acids: CASSPGLLVGGELFF. The CDR3 region has the DNA TGCGCCAGCAGCCCAGGACTTCTCGTGGGCGGGGAGCTGTTTTTT.

The chain recombines TRBV7-9 with TRBJ2-1; the D gene is possibly TRBD1 (6 bases). Deletions cut 5 bases from V and 5 bases from J, with 10 bases between. Germline V gives CDR1 SEHNR, CDR2 FQNEAQ (reference sequence). The CDR3 sequence is 13 residues long. DNA of the CDR3: TGTGCCAGCAGCACACAGGGAAACAATGAGCAGTTCTTC. Translating gives CASSTQGNNEQFF.

In DNA form, the CDR3 reads TGTGCCAGCAGTTTTGAGGCCTCTCCTGGCTACACCTTC. Its translation is CASSFEASPGYTF. V and J are TRBV12-3 or TRBV12-4 and TRBJ1-2; D unclear. V shed 3 bases and J shed 7 bases, with 12 bases lying between them. CDR3 length: 13 residues.

The V gene is TRBV6-1, the J gene TRBJ2-7; D is ambiguous. V was clipped by 1 base and J by 0 bases, with 7 bases between them. This CDR3 is built from 14 residues. Germline CDR1 and CDR2: MNHNS and SASEGT. The CDR3: CASSEENSSYEQYF. The CDR3 bases are TGTGCCAGCAGTGAAGAAAACAGCTCCTACGAGCAGTACTTC.

This rearrangement joins TRBV6-2 or TRBV6-3 to TRBJ2-7; D is perhaps TRBD1 (6 bases). There are 16 residues in the CDR3. V dropped 5 bases and J dropped 5 bases, with 22 bases sitting between them. CDR1 is MNHEY, CDR2 SVGEGT, per germline. The CDR3 protein is CASSKTVNWGHNEQYF. DNA for the CDR3: TGTGCCAGCAGTAAGACCGTTAACTGGGGACATAACGAGCAGTACTTC.

This clone has just one count. This rearrangement joins TRBV2 to TRBJ2-2; D is ambiguous. Germline CDR1 SNHLY, CDR2 FYNNEI. The CDR3 has 14 residues. Trimming stripped 2 bases from V and 4 bases from J, with 8 bases between. The CDR3 DNA follows: TGTGCCAGCAGTGAACGCCAGATCACCGGGGAGCTGTTTTTT. Translating gives CASSERQITGELFF.

This chain's CDR3 is CSVVLASQSSYEQYF. CDR3 nucleotide sequence: TGCAGCGTCGTACTTGCAAGCCAATCCTCCTACGAGCAGTACTTC. The chain is built from TRBV29-1 and TRBJ2-7; D not certain. Germline V gives CDR1 SQVTM, CDR2 ANQGSEA. The V end lost 6 bases, the J end lost 0 bases, and 18 bases lay between the germline ends. This CDR3 is built from 15 residues.

The rearrangement links TRBV24-1 to TRBJ1-4, with 8 bases matching TRBD1. The junction had 3 bases not matched to a gene; V was cut back by 5 bases and J by 8 bases. This CDR3 spans 13 amino acids. Germline CDR1 is KGHDR and CDR2 is SFDVKD. The DNA of the CDR3 is TGTGCCACCAGTGCAGGGGGCGAAGAAAAACTGTTTTTT. This encodes CATSAGGEEKLFF.

The V gene is TRBV24-1, the J gene TRBJ2-5; D gene unclear. There are 13 residues in the CDR3. V gave up 5 bases and J gave up 5 bases, with 11 bases separating them. CDR1 and CDR2 (germline): KGHDR, SFDVKD. CDR3 region: CATSGESPETQYF. The DNA of the CDR3 is TGTGCCACCAGTGGAGAGTCCCCTGAGACCCAGTACTTC.

The chain links TRBV4-3 to TRBJ2-3, with TRBD2 matching over 8 bases. The CDR3 consists of 18 residues. With 0 bases clipped from V and 0 bases from J, the junction kept 8 bases outside the gene matches. Germline values: CDR1 LGHNA, CDR2 YSLEER. CDR3 protein: CASSQDFRAGVSTDTQYF. CDR3 in DNA: TGCGCCAGCAGCCAAGATTTTCGAGCGGGGGTAAGCACAGATACGCAGTATTTT.

CDR3 protein: CASSSSQHNEQFF. CDR3 nucleotide sequence: TGTGCCAGCAGCTCTAGCCAGCACAATGAGCAGTTCTTC. V is TRBV11-2 and J is TRBJ2-1; D is possibly TRBD2 (5 bases). Germline loops: CDR1 SGHAT, CDR2 FQNNGV. V lost 4 bases to trimming and J lost 5 bases, with 9 bases between them. The CDR3 covers 13 residues.

This clone was seen more than once but under ten times. The rearrangement joins TRBV9 to TRBJ1-2; 7 nucleotides align to TRBD1. The CDR3 has 16 amino acids. CDR1 is SGDLS and CDR2 is YYNGEE in the germline V gene. V was pared by 0 bases and J by 6 bases, with 11 bases of the junction left unmatched. In nucleotides, the CDR3 is TGTGCCAGCAGCGTAGGAGGAATTCGACAGGGCCATGGCTACACCTTC. Protein product: CASSVGGIRQGHGYTF. The full variable domain, completed using reference TRBV9 and TRBJ1-2, is DSGVTQTPKHLITATGQRVTLRCSPRSGDLSVYWYQQSLDQGLQFLIQYYNGEERAKGNILERFSAQQFPDLHSELNLSSLELGDSALYFCASSVGGIRQGHGYTFGSGTRLTVV.

The chain recombines TRBV5-1 with TRBJ2-3; the D gene is possibly TRBD2 (5 bases). The V end lost 5 bases, the J end lost 2 bases, and 12 bases lay between the germline ends. The CDR3 extends over 14 amino acids. CDR1 is SGHRS and CDR2 is YFSETQ in the germline V gene. Here the CDR3 reads CASSSAAVTDTQYF. The CDR3 bases are TGCGCCAGCAGTAGCGCTGCGGTCACAGATACGCAGTATTTT.

This clone was recorded a few times. The chain combines TRBV4-1 with TRBJ1-1; no firm D call. Trimming shortened V by 2 bases and J by 1 base, and 5 bases separated the two germline ends. CDR3 length equals 13 residues. CDR1 MGHRA and CDR2 YSYEKL come from the germline V gene. In DNA, the CDR3 is TGCGCCAGCAGCCAATCTAGGAACACTGAAGCTTTCTTT. Protein: CASSQSRNTEAFF.

This chain uses TRBV21-1 with TRBJ1-2; no check of the table's D call, TRBD1, against the DNA was made. TRBV21-1 is a pseudogene locus. CDR3 length equals 13 residues. The CDR3 reads CASRQGSNYGYTF. CDR3 DNA: TGTGCCAGCAGACAGGGAAGTAACTATGGCTACACCTTC.

The table lists this clone with a count of one. V and J are TRBV24-1 and TRBJ1-2; 8 bases match TRBD1. The V and J ends lost 3 bases and 4 bases, in that order; junction bases with no gene match: 9. The CDR3 runs to 16 residues. Germline CDR1 KGHDR, CDR2 SFDVKD. CDR3 region: CATSDIDRGGSYGYTF. The DNA of the CDR3 is TGTGCCACCAGTGATATAGACAGGGGAGGGAGCTATGGCTACACCTTC.

The CDR3: CASSDGTGAESPLHF. For the CDR3, the DNA is TGTGCCAGCAGTGACGGGACAGGGGCAGAATCACCCCTCCACTTT. This chain connects TRBV6-1 to TRBJ1-6; 10 bases are shared with TRBD1. This CDR3 is 15 amino acids long. V dropped 3 bases and J dropped 10; count of bases not matched to a gene: 6. Germline V gene sequence: CDR1 MNHNS, CDR2 SASEGT.

The chain uses TRBV27 and TRBJ2-7, with 8 nucleotides matching TRBD1. This CDR3 has 12 amino acids. V was clipped by 10 bases and J by 6 bases; unmatched bases: 8. Germline CDR1 and CDR2: MNHEY and SMNVEV (reference sequence). CDR3: CATADRASEQYF. The CDR3 DNA reads as TGTGCCACTGCGGACAGGGCTAGCGAGCAGTACTTC.

The V gene is TRBV5-1, the J gene TRBJ2-1; weak D call: TRBD2 (6 bases). The germline V and J ends were trimmed by 9 bases and 1 base, with 8 bases remaining between them. CDR3 size: 12 residues. Germline-derived CDR1 and CDR2 are SGHRS and YFSETQ. CDR3 amino acids: CATGESYNEQFF. The CDR3 DNA is TGCGCCACGGGGGAATCCTACAATGAGCAGTTCTTC.

The chain joins TRBV5-1 to TRBJ1-2; a possible D gene is TRBD1 (6 bases). CDR3 length: 14 amino acids. V dropped 6 bases and J dropped 0 bases, with 12 bases sitting between them. Per the germline V gene, CDR1 is SGHRS and CDR2 is YFSETQ. The CDR3 bases are TGCGCCAGCACTTCGGACAGTGCTAACTATGGCTACACCTTC. Protein sequence: CASTSDSANYGYTF.

The rearrangement uses TRBV24-1 and TRBJ2-2; D unclear. Germline CDR1 reads KGHDR; CDR2 reads SFDVKD. The CDR3 loop spans 16 amino acids. V lost 0 bases and J 1 base, leaving 8 bases between the germline ends. The CDR3 here is CATSDLQVENTGELFF. In DNA, the CDR3 is TGTGCCACCAGTGATTTGCAGGTGGAGAACACCGGGGAGCTGTTTTTT.

The V call is TRBV4-1, the J call TRBJ2-3; 9 bases are shared with TRBD2. The V gene's germline CDR1 is MGHRA and CDR2 YSYEKL. CDR3 length: 16 amino acids. Germline trimming cut 3 bases from V and 0 bases from J; bases unmatched to any gene: 4. The CDR3 loop reads CASSHPSGTSTDTQYF. As DNA, the CDR3 is TGCGCCAGCAGCCATCCTAGCGGGACGAGCACAGATACGCAGTATTTT.

The V and J genes are TRBV12-3 or TRBV12-4 and TRBJ1-1, with D tentatively TRBD1 (5 bases). The CDR3 spans 13 residues. The germline V and J ends were trimmed by 6 bases and 3 bases, with 11 bases remaining between them. Here the CDR3 reads CASRAGGDTEAFF. The CDR3 nucleotides are TGTGCCAGCAGAGCGGGGGGGGACACTGAAGCTTTCTTT.

Details on this clone: One end of the junction does not line up with germline, which may come from a read error. This sequence joins TRBV2 and TRBJ2-7; 8 nucleotides align to TRBD2. CDR1 is SNHLY and CDR2 is FYNNEI in the germline V gene. The CDR3 loop spans 15 amino acids. The CDR3 spells CASRPGGATTLRPNF. Here the CDR3 DNA reads TGTGCCAGCAGGCCCGGGGGGGCTACAACGCTCCGTCCAAACTTC.

The gene calls are TRBV5-4 and TRBJ1-5, with 7 bases aligning to TRBD1. This CDR3 is 13 amino acids long. Germline assignment: CDR1 SGHNT and CDR2 YYREEE (reference sequence). The V and J ends lost 4 bases and 4 bases, in that order; junction bases with no gene match: 2. CDR3 loop: CASSQDRNQPQHF. In nucleotides, the CDR3 is TGTGCCAGCAGCCAGGACAGGAATCAGCCCCAGCATTTT.

This sequence joins TRBV7-2 and TRBJ2-5; 14 bases align to TRBD2. This CDR3 comprises 14 residues. CDR1 SGHTA and CDR2 FQGNSA come from the germline V gene. V was pared by 6 bases and J by 7 bases, with 4 bases of the junction left unmatched. CDR3 nucleotide sequence: TGTGCCAGCAGGCAGACTAGCGGGAGGGCGACCCAGTACTTC. It translates to CASRQTSGRATQYF.